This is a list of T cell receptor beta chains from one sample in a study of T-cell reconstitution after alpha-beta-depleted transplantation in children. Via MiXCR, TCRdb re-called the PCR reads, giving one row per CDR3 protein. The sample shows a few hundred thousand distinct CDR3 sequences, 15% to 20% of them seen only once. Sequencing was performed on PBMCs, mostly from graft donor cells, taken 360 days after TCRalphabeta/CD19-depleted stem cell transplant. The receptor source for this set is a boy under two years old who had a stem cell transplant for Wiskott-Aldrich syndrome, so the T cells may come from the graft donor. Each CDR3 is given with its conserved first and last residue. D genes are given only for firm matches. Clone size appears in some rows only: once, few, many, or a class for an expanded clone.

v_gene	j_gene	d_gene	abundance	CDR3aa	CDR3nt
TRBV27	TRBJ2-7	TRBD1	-	CASSSGTGRNEQYF	TGTGCCAGCAGCTCCGGGACAGGGAGGAACGAGCAGTACTTC
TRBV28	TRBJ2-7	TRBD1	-	CASDSGGQGSYEQYF	TGTGCCAGCGATAGCGGTGGACAGGGCTCGTACGAGCAGTACTTC
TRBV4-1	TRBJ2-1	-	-	CASSQAYSSYNEQFF	TGCGCCAGCAGCCAAGCGTACTCCAGCTACAATGAGCAGTTCTTC
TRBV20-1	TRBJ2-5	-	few	CSARVPGGNGGRDQETQYF	TGCAGTGCTAGAGTCCCTGGGGGTAATGGAGGTCGGGACCAAGAGACCCAGTACTTC
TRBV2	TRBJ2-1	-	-	CASRPFGSRPYNEQFF	TGTGCCAGCAGGCCTTTCGGGAGTCGCCCCTACAATGAGCAGTTCTTC
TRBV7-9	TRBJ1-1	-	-	CASSLASGSAFTEAFF	TGTGCCAGCAGCTTAGCCTCCGGGTCGGCGTTCACTGAAGCTTTCTTT
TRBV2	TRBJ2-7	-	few	CASRPQGSYEQYF	TGTGCCAGCAGGCCTCAGGGATCCTACGAGCAGTACTTC
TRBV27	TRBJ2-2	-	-	CASREEAPGANTGELFF	TGTGCCAGCAGGGAGGAGGCCCCGGGCGCGAACACCGGGGAGCTGTTTTTT
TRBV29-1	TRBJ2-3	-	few	CSVEASRAVTDTQYF	TGCAGCGTTGAAGCTAGCAGGGCTGTCACAGATACGCAGTATTTT
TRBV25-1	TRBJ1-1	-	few	CASRNYGETEAFF	TGTGCCAGCAGGAATTATGGAGAAACTGAAGCTTTCTTT
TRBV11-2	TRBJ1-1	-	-	CASSPVLGTEAFF	TGTGCCAGCAGTCCCGTTTTAGGCACTGAAGCTTTCTTT
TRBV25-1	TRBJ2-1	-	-	CASSEYQGSYNEQFF	TGTGCCAGCAGTGAATACCAGGGCTCCTACAATGAGCAGTTCTTC
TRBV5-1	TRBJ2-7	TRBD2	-	CASSLSGISGGTYEQYF	TGCGCCAGCAGCTTGTCTGGAATAAGCGGGGGTACCTACGAGCAGTACTTC
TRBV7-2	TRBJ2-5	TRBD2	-	CASSLEAGGSSETQYF	TGTGCCAGCAGCTTAGAGGCGGGAGGGAGTTCAGAGACCCAGTACTTC
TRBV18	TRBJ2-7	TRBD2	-	CASSPLLAGGIYEQYF	TGTGCCAGCTCACCACTGCTAGCGGGAGGGATATACGAGCAGTACTTC
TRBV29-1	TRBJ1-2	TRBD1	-	CSVEWSGQGYGYTF	TGCAGCGTTGAATGGTCGGGACAGGGCTATGGCTACACCTTC
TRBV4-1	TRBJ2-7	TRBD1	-	CASSQESTGGGYEQYF	TGCGCCAGCAGCCAAGAATCGACAGGGGGAGGCTACGAGCAGTACTTC
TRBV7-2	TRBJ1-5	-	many	CASSFPNQPQHF	TGTGCCAGCAGCTTTCCCAATCAGCCCCAGCATTTT
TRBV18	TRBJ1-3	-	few	CASSPLSGSSGNTIYF	TGTGCCAGCTCACCACTGTCAGGCAGCTCTGGAAACACCATATATTTT
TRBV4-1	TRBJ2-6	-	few	CASSQDLGLRTFDGANVLTF	TGCGCCAGCAGCCAAGATTTAGGCCTCCGGACCTTCGATGGGGCCAACGTCCTGACTTTC
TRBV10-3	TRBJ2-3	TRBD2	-	CASKAGESTDTQYF	TGTGCCTCCAAAGCGGGGGAGAGCACAGATACGCAGTATTTT
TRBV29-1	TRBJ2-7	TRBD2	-	CSVQSGGSRREQYF	TGCAGCGTACAGAGTGGCGGGAGCAGGCGCGAGCAGTACTTC
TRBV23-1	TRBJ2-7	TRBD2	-	CASSQSLKEGLAGEGYEQYF	TGCGCCAGCAGTCAATCGCTCAAGGAGGGACTAGCGGGAGAGGGCTACGAGCAGTACTTC
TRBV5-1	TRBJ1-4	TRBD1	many	CASSLSQGAVREKLFF	TGCGCCAGCAGCTTGTCTCAGGGGGCCGTGAGGGAAAAACTGTTTTTT
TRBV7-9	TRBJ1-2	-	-	CASTPKGGYGYTF	TGTGCCAGCACCCCCAAGGGGGGGTATGGCTACACCTTC
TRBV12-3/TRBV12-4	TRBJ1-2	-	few	CASSLRRLAYGYTF	TGTGCCAGCAGTTTACGGAGATTAGCCTATGGCTACACCTTC
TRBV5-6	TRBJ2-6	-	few	CASSPVAQGKGSGANVLTF	TGTGCCAGCAGCCCTGTAGCTCAGGGGAAGGGCTCTGGGGCCAACGTCCTGACTTTC
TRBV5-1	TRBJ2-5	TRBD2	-	CASSSQGGQGTQYF	TGCGCCAGCAGCTCCCAGGGAGGGCAGGGGACCCAGTACTTC
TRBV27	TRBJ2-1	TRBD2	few	CASSIVTSGYNEQFF	TGTGCCAGCAGTATAGTGACTAGCGGTTACAATGAGCAGTTCTTC
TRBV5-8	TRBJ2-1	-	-	CASSLVYPSYNEQFF	TGTGCCAGCAGCTTGGTGTACCCCTCCTACAATGAGCAGTTCTTC
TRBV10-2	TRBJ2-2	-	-	CASSEGMENTGELFF	TGCGCCAGCAGTGAGGGGATGGAGAACACCGGGGAGCTGTTTTTT
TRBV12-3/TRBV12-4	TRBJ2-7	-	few	CASSRTLAYEQYF	TGTGCCAGCAGCAGGACTCTAGCCTACGAGCAGTACTTC
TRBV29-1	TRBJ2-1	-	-	CSVVGWRTGQFF	TGCAGCGTTGTGGGTTGGCGCACTGGGCAGTTCTTC
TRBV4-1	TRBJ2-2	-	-	CASSHAITNTGELFF	TGCGCCAGCAGCCATGCTATTACGAACACCGGGGAGCTGTTTTTT
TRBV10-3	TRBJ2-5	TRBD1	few	CAISVGQGQETQYF	TGTGCCATCAGTGTTGGACAGGGTCAAGAGACCCAGTACTTC
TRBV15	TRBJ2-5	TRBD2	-	CATSGLREYDETQYF	TGTGCCACCAGCGGTCTGCGGGAGTACGATGAGACCCAGTACTTC
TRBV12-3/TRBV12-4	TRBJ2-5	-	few	CASSPTKETQYF	TGTGCCAGCAGTCCGACGAAAGAGACCCAGTACTTC
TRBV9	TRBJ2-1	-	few	CASSPNNPVEQFF	TGTGCCAGCAGCCCCAATAACCCAGTTGAGCAGTTCTTC
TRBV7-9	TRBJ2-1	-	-	CASNTVGKSLYNEQFF	TGTGCCAGCAACACTGTGGGGAAGAGCTTATACAATGAGCAGTTCTTC
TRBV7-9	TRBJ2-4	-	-	CASSLALGRGAKNIQYF	TGTGCCAGCAGCTTAGCGCTGGGAAGGGGGGCCAAAAACATTCAGTACTTC
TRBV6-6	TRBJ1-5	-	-	CASSYSPGQPQHF	TGTGCCAGCAGTTACTCCCCGGGGCAGCCCCAGCATTTT
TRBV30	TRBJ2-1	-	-	CAWSELAQYNEQFF	TGTGCCTGGAGTGAGCTGGCCCAGTACAATGAGCAGTTCTTC
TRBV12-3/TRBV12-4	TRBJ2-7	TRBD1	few	CASSPYRGSYEQYF	TGTGCCAGCAGTCCCTACAGGGGGTCCTACGAGCAGTACTTC
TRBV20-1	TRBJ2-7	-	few	CSASGPEQYF	TGCAGTGCTAGTGGGCCCGAGCAGTACTTC
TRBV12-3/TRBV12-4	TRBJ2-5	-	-	CASSLGRTGETQYF	TGTGCCAGCAGTTTAGGGCGTACAGGGGAGACCCAGTACTTC